Listed below are T cell receptor beta chains from one sample, sequenced in a study of beta chain features in type 1 diabetes. Sequencing was performed with immunoSEQ multiplex PCR; in TCRdb, only in-frame clones are kept and a portion is missing. The table records about 16,000 clones, 45% to 55% of them present only once. Sequencing was performed on stem cell memory CD4+ T cells from blood. The receptors originated from a young woman in good health. Both conserved end residues are part of each CDR3. D genes are given only for firm matches. Size is stated for part of the rows, as once, few or many counts, or as a class when the clone is expanded.

J: TRBJ1-5; D: TRBD1; V: TRBV19; size: -; CDR3: CASSVTGQRFKQPQHF; DNA: TGTGCCAGTAGTGTGACAGGGCAGAGGTTTAAACAGCCCCAGCATTTT
J: TRBJ2-7; D: -; V: TRBV5-1; size: -; CDR3: CASSTAQETYEQYF; DNA: TGCGCCAGCAGCACCGCCCAGGAAACCTACGAGCAGTACTTC
J: TRBJ2-3; D: TRBD1; V: TRBV5-1; size: -; CDR3: CASSLQGAWTDTQYF; DNA: TGCGCCAGCAGCTTGCAGGGGGCCTGGACAGATACGCAGTATTTT
J: TRBJ1-1; D: -; V: TRBV25-1; size: once; CDR3: CASSEGPRGTEAFF; DNA: TGTGCCAGCAGTGAGGGCCCCCGAGGGACTGAAGCTTTCTTT
J: TRBJ1-2; D: -; V: TRBV6-5; size: -; CDR3: CASSEGGGNF; DNA: TGTGCCAGCAGTGAAGGAGGAGGTAACTTC
J: TRBJ2-3; D: -; V: TRBV7-3; size: few; CDR3: CASSLDWSTDTQYF; DNA: TGTGCCAGCAGCTTAGACTGGAGCACAGATACGCAGTATTTT
J: TRBJ2-7; D: -; V: TRBV30; size: few; CDR3: CAWSGRGGYGGEQYF; DNA: TGTGCCTGGTCCGGTAGGGGGGGGTATGGGGGCGAGCAGTACTTC
J: TRBJ2-1; D: -; V: TRBV7-2; size: -; CDR3: CASSTRRSLAEQFF; DNA: TGTGCCAGCAGCACTCGTCGTTCGCTAGCCGAGCAGTTCTTC
J: TRBJ2-1; D: -; V: TRBV7-2; size: -; CDR3: CASSLIRGTALGNEQFF; DNA: TGTGCCAGCAGCCTCATCCGAGGGACTGCCTTAGGCAATGAGCAGTTCTTC
J: TRBJ1-4; D: -; V: TRBV7-3; size: -; CDR3: CASSLRGGATNEKLFF; DNA: TGTGCCAGCAGCTTACGGGGGGGCGCGACTAATGAAAAACTGTTTTTT
J: TRBJ1-4; D: TRBD1; V: TRBV7-9; size: few; CDR3: CASSLRTGATNEKLFF; DNA: TGTGCCAGCAGCCTCCGGACAGGCGCAACTAATGAAAAACTGTTTTTT
J: TRBJ2-2; D: TRBD1; V: TRBV29-1; size: -; CDR3: CSVGQGTNTGELFF; DNA: TGCAGCGTTGGACAGGGCACGAACACCGGGGAGCTGTTTTTT
J: TRBJ2-3; D: TRBD1; V: TRBV5-1; size: -; CDR3: CASSAGQGNTDTQYF; DNA: TGCGCCAGCAGCGCGGGACAGGGTAATACAGATACGCAGTATTTT
J: TRBJ1-1; D: TRBD1; V: TRBV19; size: -; CDR3: CASSITGGYTEAFF; DNA: TGTGCCAGTAGTATTACAGGGGGTTACACTGAAGCTTTCTTT
J: TRBJ1-5; D: -; V: TRBV6-6; size: few; CDR3: CASSNQVRGPQHF; DNA: TGTGCCAGCAGTAATCAAGTCCGCGGGCCCCAGCATTTT
J: TRBJ2-1; D: -; V: TRBV29-1; size: few; CDR3: CSVFSNRVQGNEQFF; DNA: TGCAGCGTTTTCAGTAACAGGGTTCAGGGCAATGAGCAGTTCTTC
J: TRBJ2-1; D: TRBD1; V: TRBV6-6; size: -; CDR3: CASGDRDREYNEQFF; DNA: TGTGCCAGCGGGGACCGGGACAGGGAATACAATGAGCAGTTCTTC
J: TRBJ2-2; D: TRBD1; V: TRBV11-2; size: once; CDR3: CASSFNTGGSGELFF; DNA: TGTGCCAGCAGCTTCAACACAGGGGGCTCCGGGGAGCTGTTTTTT
J: TRBJ2-2; D: TRBD1; V: TRBV12-5; size: few; CDR3: CASGLGQGNTGELFF; DNA: TGTGCTAGTGGTTTGGGACAGGGAAACACCGGGGAGCTGTTTTTT
J: TRBJ2-7; D: -; V: TRBV18; size: -; CDR3: CASSPPGRASYEQYF; DNA: TGTGCCAGCTCACCACCGGGCAGGGCCTCCTACGAGCAGTACTTC